This T cell receptor beta chain was observed in a study of post-analysis software for immune sequencing data. Overall study: Secondary progressive, relapsing-remitting and progressive-relapsing multiple sclerosis were among the included disease courses.

With regard to this clonotype: Its antigen remains unidentified.

Regarding the study as a whole: TRBV5-6, TRBV5-1 and TRBV20-1 were among several TRBV segments more frequent in patients than controls. People with multiple sclerosis had a significantly lower normalized Chao1 diversity than controls did.

Prepared TCR beta cDNA libraries contained unique molecular identifiers. When about 1 to 11 million T cells were used, they gave about 490,000 cDNA molecules. TCRdb re-derived calls from the PCR reads in MiXCR, one entry per CDR3 protein. Counted here are hundreds of thousands of distinct CDR3 sequences, roughly two fifths occurring once; the ten biggest clones make up 1.5% to 2%. V lost 0 bases and J 3 bases, leaving 11 bases between the germline ends. The length of the CDR3 is 15 residues. CDR1 and CDR2 (germline): ENHRY, SYGVKD. The chain is built from TRBV10-3 and TRBJ1-1, with D unresolved. The sequencing input was blood. This receptor was identified in a girl between 10 and 17 years old with multiple sclerosis. This CDR3 is CAISESVFKDTEAFF. In DNA, the CDR3 is TGTGCCATCAGTGAGTCGGTCTTTAAGGACACTGAAGCTTTCTTT.